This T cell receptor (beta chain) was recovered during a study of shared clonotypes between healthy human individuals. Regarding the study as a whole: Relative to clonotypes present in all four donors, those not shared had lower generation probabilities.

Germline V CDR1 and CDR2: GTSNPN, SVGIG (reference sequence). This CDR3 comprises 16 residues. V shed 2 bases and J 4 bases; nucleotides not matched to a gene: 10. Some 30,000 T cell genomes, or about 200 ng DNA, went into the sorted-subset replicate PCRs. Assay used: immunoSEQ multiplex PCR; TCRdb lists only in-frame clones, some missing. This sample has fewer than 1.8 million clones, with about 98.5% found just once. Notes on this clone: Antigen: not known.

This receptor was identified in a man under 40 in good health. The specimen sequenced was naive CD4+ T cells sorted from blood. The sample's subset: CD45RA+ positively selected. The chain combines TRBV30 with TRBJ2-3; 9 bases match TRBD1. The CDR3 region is CAWSSPPGTGSDTQYF. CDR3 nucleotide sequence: TGTGCCTGGAGTTCCCCGCCCGGGACAGGGTCAGATACGCAGTATTTT.